The clone carrying this T cell receptor (beta chain) has just a few counts. Its antigen is undetermined. The data are from a study of T cells in Graves' hyperthyroidism and ophthalmopathy. Study outcomes and limitations: Blood also held most thyroid clonotypes expanded beyond 0.001.

Patients aged 18 to 65 had newly diagnosed hyperthyroidism that had lasted under 2 months. PBMCs were derived from 10 ml fresh peripheral blood. The CDR3 covers 15 residues. From germline, CDR1 is MDHEN and CDR2 SYDVKM. Trimming cost V 5 bases and J 6 bases; bases outside gene matches: 9. Amplified TCR beta CDR3 regions came from RNA transcripts. When the TCR CDR3 underwent first-round RT-PCR, the HTBI primer set was used. TCRdb itself ran the multiplex PCR reads through MiXCR, one entry per CDR3 protein. The table has some 720,000 distinct CDR3 sequences, less than 20% seen once. The chain combines TRBV28 with TRBJ1-1; 10 bases are a match to TRBD1. The sequenced sample was blood. This sequence was found in a man younger than 35 with Graves' hyperthyroidism. As DNA, the CDR3 is TGTGCCAGCAGTCCCTCTGGGACAGGGGCAGCTGAAGCTTTCTTT. Translated: CASSPSGTGAAEAFF.